This entry features one T cell receptor beta chain sequence. A single record per CDR3 protein comes from TCRdb applying MiXCR to the RT-PCR reads. The sample holds some 960,000 distinct CDR3 sequences, more than 15% seen once. The sample belongs to a study of patients and donors after allogeneic stem cell transplantation. The CDR3 is made up of 16 amino acids. This sequence originates from a human donor who was either an allogeneic HSCT recipient or a stem cell or donor lymphocyte infusion donor (not recorded which). It is not recorded whose cells these are; they may come from a transplant donor. The sample was blood, either unsorted or a sorted T cell fraction (not recorded which). The rearrangement links TRBV21-1 to TRBJ2-1; the D call TRBD2 from the table was never checked on the DNA. TRBV21-1 is designated a pseudogene. The chain's CDR3 is CASSKESGDYYNEQFF. In DNA form, the CDR3 reads TGTGCCAGCAGCAAAGAGAGCGGGGATTATTACAATGAGCAGTTCTTC.